This T cell receptor beta chain was sequenced in a study of CD8+CD57+ T cells in acquired aplastic anemia. About the study: Sorted cells (CD4+ and CD8+) yielded DNA amounts that averaged around 3.1 ug.

Unmatched junction bases numbered 3, after V lost 0 bases and J lost 5 bases. The germline V gene encodes CDR1 SGDLS and CDR2 YYNGEE. The CDR3 loop spans 16 amino acids. Whole-study findings and limits: About 29 sequences, all CD8+ CDR3, were shared between patients and controls.

As regards this clonotype: Its specificity is not known.

The TCR beta profiling, which covered VDJ combination and CDR3 sequence, was carried out using genomic DNA as the template. TCRdb ran MiXCR on the reads and lists one entry per CDR3 protein. The sample includes just over 400,000 distinct CDR3 sequences, 65% to 80% of them seen just once. The sample taken for sequencing was sorted CD4+, CD8+, or CD8+CD57+ T cells (not recorded which) from PBMCs. The rearrangement uses TRBV9 and TRBJ1-4, with 11 bases identical to TRBD1. The clonotype comes from a human donor in good health, serving as a control. CDR3 region: CASSVAGTGGNEKLFF. The DNA for the CDR3 is TGTGCCAGCAGCGTAGCGGGGACAGGGGGGAATGAAAAACTGTTTTTT.